This T cell receptor (beta chain) was identified during a study of T cell responses to AZD1222 COVID-19 vaccine (dated by TCRdb to the early 2020s). As for the study more broadly: A total of just over 230 trial participants underwent TCR sequencing, of whom more than 200 had received two doses of AZD1222 and some 25 had received two doses of the MenACWY control vaccine. Trial participants were enrolled by age into subgroups of 18-55, 56-69 and 70-plus years, and around 140, 26 and 57 TCR-sequenced participants, respectively, were included in these subgroups. The full study reports these points: Nearly half of unique spike-specific TCRs reportedly recognized epitopes outside regions mutated in the B.1.351 and B.1.1.7 variants. Most participants were white British and females outnumbered males, and the authors suggested that clonal diversity may have been underestimated. Because no samples from the day 14 peak response were available, repertoires could be characterized only after the peak T cell response. The 56-69-year group was small, and its depth increase did not reach significance, likely because of low power. A significant rise in spike-specific TCR breadth and depth was observed after two AZD1222 doses relative to day 0 and relative to MenACWY recipients. Vaccine-associated CD4 TCRs spanned the whole spike protein, with dominant responses in regions 160-218 and 743-854. Conclusions about previously exposed vaccinees were limited because only five to seven AZD1222 recipients were SARS-CoV-2 seropositive at baseline.

The intended sense of this specimen's time point label: about 28 days (+/-7) after the second vaccine dose. AZD1222 recipients whose second dose came at about 4 weeks and those whose second dose came at about 12 weeks were combined into one group, since spike-specific TCR depth and breadth did not differ between the two schedules. Vaccinee samples were obtained from the UK trials COV001 and COV002, which included a single-blind randomized controlled phase 2/3 trial of AZD1222 (ChAdOx1 nCoV-19) in healthy adults. Trial participant PBMC samples were collected at day 0 and day 28 after the second dose for TCRbeta chain sequencing. The CDR3 regions of human TCRbeta chains were analyzed by immunosequencing. The original methods were these. TCRs in the repertoires were matched against a reference library of SARS-CoV-2-specific TCRs that had been generated with the MIRA antigen-specificity platform. Breadth was defined as the fraction of unique TCRs that were SARS-CoV-2-associated. Depth was defined as the fraction of total T cells that were SARS-CoV-2-associated. Using the MIRA data, each spike-specific TCR was assigned both to the spike region to which the TCR was reactive and to a CD4 or CD8 class. Log10-transformed breadth and depth values were compared by one-way ANOVA with Sidak's multiple comparisons tests. The clones in this table, taken by TCRdb from immuneACCESS, are in-frame only. Not every clone is retained; where verified, under half of the shortfall comes from an unresolved V gene, and the cause of the rest is unknown. That table is the source of V, J and clone size, and D and trimming were worked out from the DNA. Within this sample are 150,000 to 200,000 clones, with roughly nine tenths of them counted one time only. The ten largest clones add up to about 1.5% of the sample.

This clone has a single count. Its antigen specificity is not known. Base qualities are missing; no much larger clone stands one base away. CDR1 is given as SGHTA and CDR2 as FQGTGA, both from the germline V gene. The CDR3 has 17 amino acids, counting the end cysteine and phenylalanine. CDR3 DNA only is kept here, 51 bases in frame from base 1. V drops 3 bases and J drops 2 bases, leaving 18 bases in between. The chain is encoded by TRBV7-3 joined to TRBJ2-3; the D call is possibly TRBD1 or TRBD2, each sharing 5 bases. The sequence was obtained from an adult who received the AZD1222 COVID-19 vaccine. Sample: peripheral blood, taken 28 days after the second AZD1222 dose. The DNA sequence is TGTGCCAGCAGCTTCCCCCGGGACGCCCGCCTCACAGATACGCAGTATTTT. Its coded protein is CASSFPRDARLTDTQYF.